This record looks at one T cell receptor beta chain sequence and its context. Using immunoSEQ multiplex PCR, the repertoire was profiled, and TCRdb retains in-frame clones only, with some absent. The table has under 250,000 clones, approximately 90% seen once; the top ten hold 4% to 5.5%. CDR3 length: 14 amino acids. Trimming took 5 bases from V and 3 from J, leaving 13 bases between them. From germline, CDR1 is MGHDK and CDR2 SYGVNS. This entry is derived from a study of blood T cell repertoires in COVID-19. The specimen was peripheral blood. This clonotype was obtained from a middle-aged woman with acute or convalescent COVID-19. The rearrangement links TRBV25-1 to TRBJ1-2; D uncertain. Here the CDR3 reads CASSSRLRHYGYTF. The CDR3 region has the DNA TGTGCCAGCAGTAGTAGGCTGCGGCACTATGGCTACACCTTC.